The 19 T cell receptor beta chains below come from one sample, sequenced in a study of regulatory T cells in long-lasting Graves disease. Assembly of TCR beta libraries relied on iRepertoire HTBI primers together with Arm-PCR of CDR3 regions. From the multiplex PCR reads, TCRdb called clonotypes with MiXCR, one entry per CDR3 protein. The sample carries under 300,000 distinct CDR3 sequences, approximately 20% recorded once. Described time point: newly diagnosed GD, antithyroid drugs for less than 3 months. PBMCs provided the RNA from which the TCR library was made. Another study also made use of these data, one on T cells in Graves' hyperthyroidism and ophthalmopathy.

Sequencing was performed on peripheral blood mononuclear cells (PBMCs), taken at new diagnosis, from a patient treated with antithyroid drugs. The receptors originated from a woman aged 25 to 39 with Graves disease.

This clonotype was recorded many times. J is TRBJ1-1 and V is TRBV12-3 or TRBV12-4; D is undetermined. CDR3 length equals 12 residues. Trimming shortened V by 3 bases and J by 3 bases, and 5 bases separated the two germline ends. The CDR3 DNA is TGTGCCAGCAGTTTCTCTGACACTGAAGCTTTCTTT. Protein sequence: CASSFSDTEAFF.

This rearrangement joins TRBV20-1 to TRBJ1-1; 10 bases are a match to TRBD1. Trimming removed 3 bases from V and 0 bases from J; junction bases left unmatched: 4. The CDR3 extends over 15 amino acids. The germline V gene has CDR1 DFQATT and CDR2 SNEGSKA (reference sequence). As DNA, the CDR3 is TGCAGTGCTAGGAAGACAGGGGGCATGAACACTGAAGCTTTCTTT. The encoded protein is CSARKTGGMNTEAFF.

J is TRBJ2-7 and V is TRBV20-1, with 9 positions matching TRBD2. With V trimmed by 3 bases and J by 3 bases, 3 bases remained unmatched. In germline, CDR1 is DFQATT, CDR2 SNEGSKA (reference sequence). The CDR3 sequence is 13 residues long. The CDR3 coding sequence is TGCAGTGCTAGGCGGGGGGGCATCTACGAGCAGTACTTC. This translates into CSARRGGIYEQYF.

This clonotype was seen at least ten times. The chain links TRBV29-1 to TRBJ1-1; 7 bases align to TRBD1. The CDR3 covers 14 residues. Germline CDR1 SQVTM, CDR2 ANQGSEA. Trimming took 3 bases from V and 1 from J; bases not matched to a gene: 5. The CDR3 reads CSVETGSGNTEAFF. The CDR3 DNA follows: TGCAGCGTTGAGACAGGGAGTGGGAACACTGAAGCTTTCTTT.

This clonotype was detected many times. The chain uses TRBV12-3 or TRBV12-4 and TRBJ2-7; no firm D call. The CDR3 has 19 amino acids. V was pared by 5 bases and J by 0 bases, with 26 bases between. The DNA of the CDR3 is TGTGCCAGCAGTATCGCCTACGTCTCTCTAGGTCCAGGCTCCTACGAGCAGTACTTC. The encoded protein is CASSIAYVSLGPGSYEQYF.

The table lists this clonotype with a few counts. The chain joins TRBV5-6 to TRBJ1-4; possible D gene TRBD1, 6 bases. This CDR3 contains 16 residues. Germline V gene sequence: CDR1 SGHDT, CDR2 YYEEEE. Trimming removed 4 bases from V and 8 bases from J, with 21 bases in between. Here the CDR3 reads CASSTGRGAPPEKLFF. In DNA, the CDR3 is TGTGCCAGCAGCACGGGACGGGGGGCACCCCCCGAAAAACTGTTTTTT.

This clonotype occurred many times. The chain carries TRBV6-1 and TRBJ1-2; D is unresolved. V lost 4 bases and J lost 2, with 14 bases in between. CDR3 length: 15 amino acids. The germline V gene encodes CDR1 MNHNS and CDR2 SASEGT. The CDR3 loop is CASSAGRAVNYGYTF. The CDR3 DNA is TGTGCCAGCAGTGCCGGGAGGGCGGTAAACTATGGCTACACCTTC.

This sequence joins TRBV4-2 and TRBJ2-7, with 11 bases aligning to TRBD2. The germline V gene has CDR1 LGHNA and CDR2 YNFKEQ. With V trimmed by 0 bases and J by 1 base, 2 bases remained unmatched. This CDR3 is 16 amino acids long. The CDR3 DNA reads TGTGCCAGCAGCCAAGATGGGACTAGCGGTTCCTACGAGCAGTACTTC. Translating gives CASSQDGTSGSYEQYF.

This clonotype was found many times. The genes are TRBV10-3 and TRBJ2-1, with D tentatively TRBD1 (6 bases). The V end was cut by 3 bases, the J end by 1 base, with 7 bases between. This CDR3 has 14 amino acids. The V gene's germline CDR1 is ENHRY and CDR2 SYGVKD. In DNA form, the CDR3 reads TGTGCCATCAGTGAAGGGGGTTCCTACAATGAGCAGTTCTTC. Its translation: CAISEGGSYNEQFF.

The chain uses TRBV19 and TRBJ2-5, with a tentative D call TRBD2 (6 bases). V was clipped by 4 bases and J by 1 base, with 22 bases between them. The CDR3 totals 18 residues. Germline lookup yields CDR1 LNHDA and CDR2 SQIVND (reference sequence). This chain's CDR3 is CASSTTGTSAPLQETQYF. CDR3 nucleotide sequence: TGTGCCAGTAGTACTACCGGGACTTCGGCGCCCCTCCAAGAGACCCAGTACTTC.

This clonotype was detected many times. This CDR3 reads CASSQDMGQARSANQPQHF. The CDR3 DNA follows: TGCGCCAGCAGCCAAGATATGGGACAGGCAAGATCCGCCAATCAGCCCCAGCATTTT. V usage is TRBV4-1 and J usage is TRBJ1-5, with TRBD1 matching over 8 bases. CDR1 and CDR2 (germline): MGHRA, YSYEKL. With V trimmed by 0 bases and J by 3 bases, 13 bases remained unmatched. This CDR3 has 19 residues.

This clonotype was recorded many times. The chain has TRBV11-2 and TRBJ1-2; tentative D call: TRBD1 (6 bases). CDR3 size: 16 residues. Germline V lookup: CDR1 SGHAT, CDR2 FQNNGV. The V and J ends lost 6 bases and 4 bases respectively, with 21 bases between them. The CDR3 DNA reads as TGTGCCAGCAGGGGGGGGCACGGACAAGCTCTCTATGGCTACACCTTC. Translating it yields CASRGGHGQALYGYTF.

This clonotype has ten or more counts. The chain links TRBV6-1 to TRBJ2-6; D is undetermined. The V gene's germline CDR1 is MNHNS and CDR2 SASEGT. The ends were cut back, 6 bases at V and 0 bases at J, with 12 bases in the middle. This CDR3 region has 16 residues. The chain's CDR3 is CASSTIRSSGANVLTF. The DNA for the CDR3 is TGTGCCAGCAGCACCATAAGGTCCTCTGGGGCCAACGTCCTGACTTTC.

This clonotype has at least ten counts. DNA for the CDR3: TGTGCCAGCAGTTTAAGGGGGACAGGGAGGAATGAGCAGTTCTTC. Its translation: CASSLRGTGRNEQFF. This chain uses TRBV27 with TRBJ2-1, with TRBD1 matching 9 bases. J lost 7 bases, V lost 2 bases, and 6 bases had no gene match. CDR1 MNHEY and CDR2 SMNVEV come from the germline V gene (reference sequence). This CDR3 comprises 15 residues.

The chain is built from TRBV7-3 and TRBJ2-7; D is possibly TRBD1 (6 bases). Germline V gene sequence: CDR1 SGHTA, CDR2 FQGTGA. There are 14 residues in the CDR3. The V and J ends lost 5 bases and 2 bases respectively, with 13 bases between them. CDR3 sequence (DNA): TGTGCCAGCAGCCCTGACAGGTATCCCTACGAGCAGTACTTC. Amino acids: CASSPDRYPYEQYF.

The V call is TRBV24-1, the J call TRBJ1-3; 7 bases are shared with TRBD1. The CDR3 is made up of 15 amino acids. After removal of 6 bases from V and 4 bases from J, the junction contained 8 bases not matched to a gene. CDR1 and CDR2 (germline): KGHDR, SFDVKD. The CDR3 region is CATSKNRDSGNTIYF. The CDR3 DNA reads as TGTGCCACCAGTAAGAACCGGGACAGCGGAAACACCATATATTTT.

In its sample, this clonotype was seen many times. The chain recombines TRBV7-6 with TRBJ2-3, with D hard to call. V was shortened by 1 base and J by 6 bases, with 11 bases between the two germline ends. Germline CDR1 reads SGHVS; CDR2 reads FNYEAQ. The CDR3 extends over 14 amino acids. The CDR3 loop is CASSLVPNGDTQYF. CDR3 sequence (DNA): TGTGCCAGCAGCTTAGTTCCTAACGGGGATACGCAGTATTTT.

Comments on this clonotype: A read error is possible here, since a much larger clone lies one base away. Here the CDR3 DNA reads TGTGCCAGCAGCCCCCTGGACGGTCGTCTCCCCTACGAGCAGTACTTC. Its translation is CASSPLDGRLPYEQYF. The rearrangement links TRBV27 to TRBJ2-7; D gene ambiguous. The CDR3 extends over 16 amino acids. The ends were cut back, 6 bases at V and 2 bases at J, with 20 bases in the middle. The germline CDR1 and CDR2 sequences are MNHEY and SMNVEV (reference sequence).

The table lists this clonotype with many counts. The chain has TRBV18 and TRBJ1-1; D unresolved. Between the trimmed V and J ends, which lost 2 bases and 2 bases, there was a span of 9 bases. Germline lookup yields CDR1 KGHSH and CDR2 LQKENI. The CDR3 covers 14 residues. The CDR3 DNA reads TGTGCCAGCTCACCAGGAGGGAGAAACACTGAAGCTTTCTTT. Encoded protein: CASSPGGRNTEAFF.